The 15 T cell receptor beta chains below were found in one sample sequenced in a study of T cell repertoires in cytomegalovirus infection. TCRdb used MiXCR to reprocess the reads, holding one entry per CDR3 protein. The sample yields 450,000 to 650,000 distinct CDR3 sequences, roughly 42% seen once. The antigens for these receptors are not known. Here the sequenced sample was cultured PBMCs, taken from culture after CMV antigen stimulation. All receptors come from a human donor in good health (CMV status not recorded). Some clones in this sample may be carry-over from other donors' samples.

This clonotype was found a few times. The chain employs TRBV6-1 and TRBJ1-1; maybe TRBD1 (5 bases). Germline V gene sequence: CDR1 MNHNS, CDR2 SASEGT. Trimming removed 4 bases from V and 4 bases from J, with 16 bases in between. This CDR3 has 15 residues. This CDR3 reads CASSGPTQGSTEAFF. The CDR3 nucleotides are TGTGCCAGCAGTGGCCCCACGCAGGGATCCACTGAAGCTTTCTTT.

This clonotype was counted ten times or more. CDR3 DNA sequence: TGTGCCAGCAGCTCTCAGGAGAGGGCAACTAATGAAAAACTGTTTTTT. The encoded protein is CASSSQERATNEKLFF. V is TRBV7-8 and J is TRBJ1-4; the D is unclear. CDR3 size: 16 residues. Germline V lookup: CDR1 SGHVS, CDR2 FQNEAQ. The ends were cut back, 4 bases at V and 0 bases at J, with 12 bases in the middle.

The chain joins TRBV29-1 to TRBJ1-4; D is possibly TRBD1 (5 bases). The germline V gene encodes CDR1 SQVTM and CDR2 ANQGSEA. The CDR3 contains 14 residues. V lost 0 bases and J 6 bases, leaving 11 bases between the germline ends. CDR3 sequence reads: CSVEDGGGDEKLFF. In nucleotides, the CDR3 is TGCAGCGTTGAAGATGGGGGGGGGGATGAAAAACTGTTTTTT.

The chain is built from TRBV20-1 and TRBJ2-1; TRBD1 is a possible D gene (7 bases). The length of the CDR3 is 15 residues. The germline V gene encodes CDR1 DFQATT and CDR2 SNEGSKA (reference sequence). Trimming removed 6 bases from V and 7 bases from J, with 22 bases in between. CDR3 residues: CSAQGGSGGRNEQFF. The CDR3 nucleotides read TGCAGTGCCCAGGGGGGCTCAGGGGGGAGGAATGAGCAGTTCTTC.

The chain combines TRBV28 with TRBJ1-4, with TRBD1 identical over 7 bases. The CDR3 runs 15 residues. The ends lost 6 bases at V and 8 bases at J; junction bases unmatched: 12. Germline V gene data show CDR1 as MDHEN and CDR2 as SYDVKM. CDR3 in amino acids: CASSWTDRASEKLFF. CDR3 nucleotide sequence: TGTGCCAGCAGCTGGACCGACAGGGCCTCCGAAAAACTGTTTTTT.

The chain recombines TRBV6-5 with TRBJ1-2; D might be TRBD1 (6 bases). Deletions cut 5 bases from V and 5 bases from J, with 18 bases between. CDR1 MNHEY and CDR2 SVGAGI come from the germline V gene. The CDR3 has 15 residues. The CDR3 protein is CASSTERGGGYGYTF. For the CDR3, the DNA is TGTGCCAGCAGTACGGAGAGGGGGGGTGGGTATGGCTACACCTTC.

The chain combines TRBV11-2 with TRBJ2-3; D gene unclear. The CDR3 length is 15 residues. The ends were cut back, 2 bases at V and 5 bases at J, with 14 bases in the middle. The germline gives CDR1 SGHAT, CDR2 FQNNGV. CDR3 protein: CASSLHRALGDTQYF. The CDR3 DNA follows: TGTGCCAGCAGCTTACACAGAGCCCTCGGAGATACGCAGTATTTT.

The chain has TRBV7-9 and TRBJ2-3; 11 bases are a match to TRBD2. The CDR3 consists of 17 residues. The germline CDR1 and CDR2 sequences are SEHNR and FQNEAQ (reference sequence). The V gene end was trimmed by 7 bases and the J gene end by 2 bases; junction bases not matched to a gene: 11. As DNA, the CDR3 is TGTGCCAGCAACTCAGGGACTAGCGGAGGGGACACAGATACGCAGTATTTT. Translated: CASNSGTSGGDTDTQYF.

V gene TRBV19 combines with J gene TRBJ1-4; unclear D gene. This CDR3 comprises 13 residues. Germline V gene data show CDR1 as LNHDA and CDR2 as SQIVND (reference sequence). The V and J ends lost 7 bases and 4 bases respectively, with 10 bases between them. CDR3 nucleotide sequence: TGTGCCAGTACTACGGGTCATAATGAAAAACTGTTTTTT. It translates to CASTTGHNEKLFF.

V gene TRBV4-3 combines with J gene TRBJ2-7, with a weak D call TRBD1 (5 bases). Germline V gene sequence: CDR1 LGHNA, CDR2 YSLEER. V was pared by 2 bases and J by 0 bases, with 14 bases between. There are 16 residues in the CDR3. CDR3 DNA sequence: TGCGCCAGCAGCCAATACCCTCAGGGAAACTCCTACGAGCAGTACTTC. It specifies CASSQYPQGNSYEQYF.

The chain recombines TRBV19 with TRBJ1-5, with D perhaps matching TRBD1 (6 bases). CDR1 is LNHDA, CDR2 SQIVND, per germline (reference sequence). The CDR3 has 15 amino acids. V lost 5 bases to trimming and J lost 3 bases, with 14 bases between them. The CDR3 nucleotides read TGTGCCAGTAGTGGCAGGGGCGCCTCCAATCAGCCCCAGCATTTT. This gives the protein CASSGRGASNQPQHF.

This clonotype was detected only a few times. This sequence joins TRBV18 and TRBJ2-7, with 9 bases fitting TRBD2. The V gene's germline CDR1 is KGHSH and CDR2 LQKENI. This CDR3 comprises 16 residues. The V gene end was trimmed by 6 bases and the J gene end by 3 bases; junction bases not matched to a gene: 12. The CDR3 DNA sequence: TGTGCCAGCTCGTCCTTTGGCGGGGGGGCAATCTACGAGCAGTACTTC. Translation: CASSSFGGGAIYEQYF.

This clonotype was seen a handful of times. The chain couples TRBV20-1 to TRBJ2-3, with 10 bases identical to TRBD2. Trimming at V came to 4 bases and at J to 3 bases, leaving 1 base not matched to a gene. This CDR3 has 13 amino acids. The germline V gene encodes CDR1 DFQATT and CDR2 SNEGSKA (reference sequence). CDR3 region: CSATSGSTDTQYF. In DNA form, the CDR3 reads TGCAGTGCTACTAGCGGGAGTACAGATACGCAGTATTTT.

This clonotype was recorded a few times. CDR3 loop: CASTHPGGETQYF. Written as DNA, the CDR3 is TGTGCCAGCACCCATCCGGGGGGAGAGACCCAGTACTTC. The chain recombines TRBV7-2 with TRBJ2-5, with 7 bases lining up with TRBD2. The V segment lost 7 bases and the J segment 4 bases; nucleotides outside the gene matches: 6. The CDR3 is 13 amino acids. CDR1 is SGHTA and CDR2 is FQGNSA in the germline V gene.

This clonotype turned up a few times. The J gene is TRBJ2-6, the V gene TRBV19; the match to TRBD1 covers 9 bases. With 5 bases clipped from V and 2 bases from J, the junction kept 10 bases outside the gene matches. The germline V gene has CDR1 LNHDA and CDR2 SQIVND (reference sequence). The length of the CDR3 is 18 residues. CDR3 loop: CASSPGTGRPPGANVLTF. The CDR3 DNA sequence: TGTGCCAGTAGTCCCGGGACAGGGAGGCCCCCTGGGGCCAACGTCCTGACTTTC.